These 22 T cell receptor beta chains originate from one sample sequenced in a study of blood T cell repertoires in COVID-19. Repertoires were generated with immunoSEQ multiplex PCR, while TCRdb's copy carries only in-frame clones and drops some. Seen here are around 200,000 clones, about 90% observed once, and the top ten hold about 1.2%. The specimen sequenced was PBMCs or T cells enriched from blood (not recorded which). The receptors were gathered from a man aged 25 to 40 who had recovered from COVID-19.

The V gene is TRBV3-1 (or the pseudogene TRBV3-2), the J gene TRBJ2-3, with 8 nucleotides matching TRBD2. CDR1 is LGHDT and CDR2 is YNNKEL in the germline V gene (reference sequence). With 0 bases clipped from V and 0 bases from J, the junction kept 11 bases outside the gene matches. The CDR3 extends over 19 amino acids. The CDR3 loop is CASSQDLLRLANSTDTQYF. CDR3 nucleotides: TGTGCCAGCAGCCAAGACCTACTTAGACTAGCGAATAGCACAGATACGCAGTATTTT.

CDR3 protein: CASSYSGQGSTEAFF. CDR3 nucleotides: TGTGCCAGCAGTTACTCGGGCCAGGGGAGCACTGAAGCTTTCTTT. The chain is built from TRBV6-2 or TRBV6-3 and TRBJ1-1, with TRBD1 as a possible D gene (6 bases). The germline V gene encodes CDR1 MNHEY and CDR2 SVGEGT. V was cut by 0 bases and J by 4 bases, with 12 bases left in between. The CDR3 spans 15 residues.

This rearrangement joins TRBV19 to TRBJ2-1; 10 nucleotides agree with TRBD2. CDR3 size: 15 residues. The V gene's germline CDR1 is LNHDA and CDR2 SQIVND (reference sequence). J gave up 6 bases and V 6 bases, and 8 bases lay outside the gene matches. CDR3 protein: CASRPLAGVANEQFF. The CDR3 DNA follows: TGTGCCAGTAGGCCGCTAGCGGGAGTAGCCAATGAGCAGTTCTTC.

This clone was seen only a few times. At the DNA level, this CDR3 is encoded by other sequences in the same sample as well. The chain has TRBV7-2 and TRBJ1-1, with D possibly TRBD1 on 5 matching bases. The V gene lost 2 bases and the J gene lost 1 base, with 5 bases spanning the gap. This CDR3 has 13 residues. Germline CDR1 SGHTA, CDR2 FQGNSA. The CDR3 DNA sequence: TGTGCCAGCAGCTTACAGGGGAACACTGAAGCTTTCTTT. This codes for CASSLQGNTEAFF.

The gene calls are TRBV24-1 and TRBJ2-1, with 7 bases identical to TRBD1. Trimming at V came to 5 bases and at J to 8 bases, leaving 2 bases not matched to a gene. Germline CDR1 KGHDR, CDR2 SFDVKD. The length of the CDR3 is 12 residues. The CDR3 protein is CATSGRGHEQFF. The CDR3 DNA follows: TGTGCCACCAGTGGTAGGGGGCATGAGCAGTTCTTC.

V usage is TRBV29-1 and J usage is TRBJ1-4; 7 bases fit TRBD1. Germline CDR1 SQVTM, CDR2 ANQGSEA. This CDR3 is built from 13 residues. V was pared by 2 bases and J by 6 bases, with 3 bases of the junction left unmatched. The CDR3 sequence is CSVEWDSHEKLFF. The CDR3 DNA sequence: TGCAGCGTTGAATGGGACAGCCATGAAAAACTGTTTTTT.

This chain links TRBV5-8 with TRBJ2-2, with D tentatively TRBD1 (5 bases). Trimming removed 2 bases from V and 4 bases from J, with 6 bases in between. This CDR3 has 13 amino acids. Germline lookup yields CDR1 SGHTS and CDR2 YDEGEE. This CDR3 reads CASSLDSTGELFF. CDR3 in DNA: TGTGCCAGCAGCTTAGACAGCACCGGGGAGCTGTTTTTT.

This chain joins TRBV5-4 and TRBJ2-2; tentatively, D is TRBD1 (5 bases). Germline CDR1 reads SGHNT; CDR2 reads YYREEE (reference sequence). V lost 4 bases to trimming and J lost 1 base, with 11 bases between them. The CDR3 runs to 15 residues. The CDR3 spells CASSSVTGNTGELFF. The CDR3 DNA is TGTGCCAGCAGCAGCGTAACAGGGAACACCGGGGAGCTGTTTTTT.

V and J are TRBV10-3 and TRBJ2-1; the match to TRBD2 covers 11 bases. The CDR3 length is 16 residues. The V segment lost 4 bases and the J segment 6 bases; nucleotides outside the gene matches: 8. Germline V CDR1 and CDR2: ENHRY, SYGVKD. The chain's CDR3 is CAISVAGTSGVNEQFF. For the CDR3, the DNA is TGTGCCATCAGTGTAGCAGGGACTAGCGGAGTCAATGAGCAGTTCTTC.

CDR3 bases: TGTGCCAGCAGCGTTTGGCCGAACACTGAAGCTTTCTTT. This sequence encodes CASSVWPNTEAFF. The rearrangement uses TRBV3-1 (or the pseudogene TRBV3-2) and TRBJ1-1, with D unresolved. Trimming removed 5 bases at V and 1 base at J, with 8 bases between. There are 13 residues in the CDR3. In germline, CDR1 is LGHDT, CDR2 YNNKEL (reference sequence).

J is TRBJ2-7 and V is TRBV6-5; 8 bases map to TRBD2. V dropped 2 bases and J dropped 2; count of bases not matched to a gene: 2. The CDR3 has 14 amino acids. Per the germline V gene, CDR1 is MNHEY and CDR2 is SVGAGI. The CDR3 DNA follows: TGTGCCAGCAGTTACCCGGGGGGGGCCTACGAGCAGTACTTC. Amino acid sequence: CASSYPGGAYEQYF.

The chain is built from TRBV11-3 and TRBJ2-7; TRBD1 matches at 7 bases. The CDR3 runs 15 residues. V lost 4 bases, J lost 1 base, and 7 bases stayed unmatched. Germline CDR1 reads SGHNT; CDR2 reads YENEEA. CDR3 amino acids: CASSSGTALSYEQYF. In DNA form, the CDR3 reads TGTGCCAGCAGCTCCGGGACAGCTCTTTCCTACGAGCAGTACTTC.

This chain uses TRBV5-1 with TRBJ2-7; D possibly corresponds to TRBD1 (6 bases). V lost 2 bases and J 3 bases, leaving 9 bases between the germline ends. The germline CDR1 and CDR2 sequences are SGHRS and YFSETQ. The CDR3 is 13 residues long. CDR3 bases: TGCGCCAGCAGCTTCGGGGACAACTACGAGCAGTACTTC. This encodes CASSFGDNYEQYF.

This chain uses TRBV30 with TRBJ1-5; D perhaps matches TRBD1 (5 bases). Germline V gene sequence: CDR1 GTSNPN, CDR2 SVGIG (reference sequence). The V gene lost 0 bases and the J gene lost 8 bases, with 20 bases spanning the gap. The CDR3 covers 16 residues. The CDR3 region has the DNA TGTGCCTGGAGTGTTGGGGCGGTGGGGGGTGAGGAGCCCCAGCATTTT. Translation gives CAWSVGAVGGEEPQHF.

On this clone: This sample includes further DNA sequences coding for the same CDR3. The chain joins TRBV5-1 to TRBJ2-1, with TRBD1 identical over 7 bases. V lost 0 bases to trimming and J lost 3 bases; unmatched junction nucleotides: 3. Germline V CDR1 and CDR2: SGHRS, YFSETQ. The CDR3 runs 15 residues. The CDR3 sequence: CASSLESGGYNEQFF. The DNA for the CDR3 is TGCGCCAGCAGCTTGGAGTCAGGGGGCTACAATGAGCAGTTCTTC. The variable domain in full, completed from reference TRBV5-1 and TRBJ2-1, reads KAGVTQTPRYLIKTRGQQVTLSCSPISGHRSVSWYQQTPGQGLQFLFEYFSETQRNKGNFPGRFSGRQFSNSRSEMNVSTLELGDSALYLCASSLESGGYNEQFFGPGTRLTVL.

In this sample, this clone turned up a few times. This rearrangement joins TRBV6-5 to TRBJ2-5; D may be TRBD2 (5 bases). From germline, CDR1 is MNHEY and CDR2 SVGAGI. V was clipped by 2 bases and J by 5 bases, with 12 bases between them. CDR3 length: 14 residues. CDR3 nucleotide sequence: TGTGCCAGCAGTTACCGTTCCGGCGGGGAGACCCAGTACTTC. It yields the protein CASSYRSGGETQYF.

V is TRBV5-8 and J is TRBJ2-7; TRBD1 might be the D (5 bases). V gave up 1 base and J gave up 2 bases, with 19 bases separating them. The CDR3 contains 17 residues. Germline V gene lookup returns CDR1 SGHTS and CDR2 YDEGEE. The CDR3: CASSLSLGQLPTYEQYF. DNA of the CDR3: TGTGCCAGCAGCTTGAGTCTGGGGCAACTTCCCACCTACGAGCAGTACTTC.

CDR3 sequence reads: CASSLGTGFGNQPQHF. The DNA of the CDR3 is TGTGCCAGCAGCTTAGGGACAGGGTTTGGCAATCAGCCCCAGCATTTT. V is TRBV7-9 and J is TRBJ1-5; TRBD1 aligns across 8 bases. This CDR3 has 16 amino acids. Germline lookup yields CDR1 SEHNR and CDR2 FQNEAQ (reference sequence). Trimming at V came to 1 base and at J to 2 bases, leaving 4 bases not matched to a gene.

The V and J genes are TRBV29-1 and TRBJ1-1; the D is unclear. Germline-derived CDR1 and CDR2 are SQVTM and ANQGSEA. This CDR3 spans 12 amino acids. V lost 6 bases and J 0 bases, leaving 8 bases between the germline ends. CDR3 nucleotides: TGCAGCGTGGTCAGAATGAACACTGAAGCTTTCTTT. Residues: CSVVRMNTEAFF.

CDR3 sequence reads: CASSRSGTGSLSYNEQFF. The CDR3 DNA reads TGTGCCAGCAGTCGATCCGGGACAGGGAGTCTCTCCTACAATGAGCAGTTCTTC. The chain recombines TRBV6-6 with TRBJ2-1; 9 bases match TRBD1. CDR1 and CDR2 (germline): MNHNY, SVGAGI (reference sequence). V lost 5 bases to trimming and J lost 0 bases; unmatched junction nucleotides: 11. The CDR3 spans 18 residues.

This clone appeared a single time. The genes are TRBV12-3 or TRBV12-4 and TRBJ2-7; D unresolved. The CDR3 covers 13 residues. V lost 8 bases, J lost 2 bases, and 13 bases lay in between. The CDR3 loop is CASRMGRAYEQYF. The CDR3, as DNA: TGTGCCAGCCGAATGGGTCGGGCCTACGAGCAGTACTTC.

The CDR3 nucleotides are TGTGCCAGCAGCCAACCGAATAGACAGGGAAAAAATCCCTACGAGCAGTACTTC. This sequence encodes CASSQPNRQGKNPYEQYF. V is TRBV11-3 and J is TRBJ2-7, with 7 nucleotides matching TRBD1. J lost 2 bases, V lost 5 bases, and 18 bases had no gene match. The CDR3 extends over 18 amino acids. CDR1 SGHNT and CDR2 YENEEA come from the germline V gene.